The next 6 T cell receptor beta chains were all read from a single sample in a study of cytomegalovirus exposure and HLA in healthy donors. Primers: 60 Vbeta forward and 13 Jbeta reverse. Assay: immunoSEQ multiplex PCR; the TCRdb copy retains only in-frame clones and omits some. The sample contains roughly 200,000 clones, roughly a tenth of which appear only once. The specimen sequenced was PBMCs. The source of these receptors is a woman aged 25-40 years in good health and CMV-seropositive.

This sequence joins TRBV9 and TRBJ1-1; possible D gene TRBD1, 6 bases. CDR1 and CDR2 from the germline V gene are SGDLS and YYNGEE. V was cut by 1 base and J by 0 bases, with 7 bases left in between. The CDR3 is made up of 14 amino acids. The CDR3 reads CASSVTGLNTEAFF. CDR3 nucleotides: TGTGCCAGCAGCGTAACAGGGTTGAACACTGAAGCTTTCTTT.

The chain joins TRBV4-2 to TRBJ2-7; 9 nucleotides match TRBD1. The CDR3 contains 14 residues. The germline V gene has CDR1 LGHNA and CDR2 YNFKEQ. With V trimmed by 4 bases and J by 4 bases, 5 bases remained unmatched. DNA for the CDR3: TGTGCCAGCAGCCTTAACAGGGGGCAGTACGAGCAGTACTTC. Translated, it gives CASSLNRGQYEQYF.

In this sample, this clone turned up a few times. This chain joins TRBV19 and TRBJ2-7; 8 nucleotides match TRBD1. The ends lost 2 bases at V and 5 bases at J; junction bases unmatched: 8. The CDR3 extends over 15 amino acids. Germline lookup yields CDR1 LNHDA and CDR2 SQIVND (reference sequence). CDR3 DNA sequence: TGTGCCAGTAGTATAATTCACAGGGGGAGAGACGAGCAGTACTTC. Protein sequence: CASSIIHRGRDEQYF.

This clone was found a few times. This same CDR3 is encoded by further DNA sequences in the sample. The rearrangement joins TRBV19 to TRBJ2-7, with D possibly being TRBD2 (5 bases). Germline V gene lookup returns CDR1 LNHDA and CDR2 SQIVND (reference sequence). V shed 4 bases and J shed 3 bases, with 10 bases lying between them. This CDR3 has 13 amino acids. The DNA of the CDR3 is TGTGCCAGTAGTAACGGGATCCTCTACGAGCAGTACTTC. Its translation: CASSNGILYEQYF.

This sequence joins TRBV20-1 and TRBJ1-5; no firm D call. V gave up 3 bases and J gave up 5 bases, with 5 bases separating them. The CDR3 loop spans 11 amino acids. Germline V gene data show CDR1 as DFQATT and CDR2 as SNEGSKA (reference sequence). The DNA for the CDR3 is TGCAGTGCTAGTTTCGATCAGCCCCAGCATTTT. This translates into CSASFDQPQHF.

There are a few counts of this clone. This chain uses TRBV7-2 with TRBJ1-1; 7 nucleotides match TRBD1. The CDR3 length is 14 residues. With V trimmed by 6 bases and J by 6 bases, 10 bases remained unmatched. Per germline, CDR1 SGHTA and CDR2 FQGNSA. The CDR3 region is CASRRDSPRPEAFF. CDR3 in DNA: TGTGCCAGCAGACGGGACAGTCCTAGACCTGAAGCTTTCTTT.